These 22 T cell receptor beta chains came from one sample sequenced in a study of CD8 T cells in ankylosing spondylitis. TCRdb reprocessed the 5' RACE reads with MiXCR, giving one entry per CDR3 protein. The data contain some 95,000 distinct CDR3 sequences, 8.8% of them singletons. Material: blood, either unsorted or a sorted T cell fraction (not recorded which). These receptors were obtained from a male donor with ankylosing spondylitis or in good health (not recorded which).

This clonotype was recorded many times. CDR3 nucleotide sequence: TGTGCCAGCAGTTTGTGGCAGGGAGATGAAAAACTGTTTTTT. It yields the protein CASSLWQGDEKLFF. The rearrangement joins TRBV12-3 or TRBV12-4 to TRBJ1-4; TRBD1 might be the D (5 bases). V lost 3 bases and J 6 bases, leaving 11 bases between the germline ends. This CDR3 is 14 amino acids long.

This clonotype was seen many times. The gene calls are TRBV29-1 and TRBJ1-1; D may be TRBD1 (6 bases). The CDR3 is 13 residues long. Germline CDR1 SQVTM, CDR2 ANQGSEA. Trimming left V 7 bases short and J 4 bases short, with 16 bases between. The CDR3, as DNA: TGCAGCGCGGTGACAGGCGCATTCACTGAAGCTTTCTTT. Protein sequence: CSAVTGAFTEAFF.

The chain uses TRBV19 and TRBJ2-7; either TRBD1 or TRBD2 may fit D (6 bases each). Trimming stripped 8 bases from V and 2 bases from J, with 13 bases between. The CDR3 loop spans 13 amino acids. CDR1 and CDR2 (germline): LNHDA, SQIVND (reference sequence). CDR3 sequence: CASGGQGAYEQYF. The CDR3 DNA follows: TGTGCCAGTGGGGGGCAGGGAGCCTACGAGCAGTACTTC.

This clonotype was recorded many times. V usage is TRBV19 and J usage is TRBJ2-1; perhaps TRBD2 as D (5 bases). This CDR3 has 12 residues. Germline CDR1 reads LNHDA; CDR2 reads SQIVND (reference sequence). CDR3 nucleotide sequence: TGTGCAGTGGGGAGTTCCTACAATGAGCAGTTCTTC. This gives the protein CAVGSSYNEQFF.

Ten or more counts support this clonotype. This chain uses TRBV15 with TRBJ2-6; D is undetermined. With 7 bases removed from V and 0 bases from J, the gap between germline ends came to 7 bases. This CDR3 is 14 amino acids long. Per germline, CDR1 LNHNV and CDR2 YYDKDF (reference sequence). CDR3 protein: CATNPRSGANVLTF. The CDR3 nucleotides read TGTGCCACCAATCCGCGCTCTGGGGCCAACGTCCTGACTTTC.

This clonotype was seen repeatedly, ten times or more. V is TRBV20-1 and J is TRBJ2-1; D may be TRBD1 or TRBD2 (5 bases each). Germline loops: CDR1 DFQATT, CDR2 SNEGSKA (reference sequence). Trimming shortened V by 4 bases and J by 8 bases, and 9 bases separated the two germline ends. The CDR3 is made up of 11 amino acids. CDR3 loop: CSANPGHEQFF. The CDR3 DNA reads TGCAGTGCTAATCCGGGGCATGAGCAGTTCTTC.

This clonotype was observed at least ten times. The CDR3: CASSATNIQYF. The CDR3 region has the DNA TGTGCCAGTAGTGCTACGAACATTCAGTACTTC. V is TRBV19 and J is TRBJ2-4; no reliable D call. V lost 5 bases and J 7 bases, leaving 6 bases between the germline ends. The CDR3 runs to 11 residues. Germline lookup yields CDR1 LNHDA and CDR2 SQIVND (reference sequence).

This clonotype occurred many times. This chain uses TRBV28 with TRBJ1-1; D remains unclear. This CDR3 is 11 amino acids long. V lost 5 bases to trimming and J lost 5 bases, with 6 bases between them. Germline V gene lookup returns CDR1 MDHEN and CDR2 SYDVKM. The CDR3 bases are TGTGCCAGCAGTGACGTGACTGAAGCTTTCTTT. It encodes CASSDVTEAFF.

The rearrangement links TRBV7-9 to TRBJ1-5; D possibly corresponds to TRBD1 (5 bases). The CDR3 length is 17 residues. CDR1 is SEHNR and CDR2 is FQNEAQ in the germline V gene (reference sequence). Trimming left V 1 base short and J 10 bases short, with 23 bases between. DNA for the CDR3: TGTGCCAGCAGCTTAGGAACCGGGGCAGGGAGAGGGCATCCCCAGCATTTT. It yields the protein CASSLGTGAGRGHPQHF.

The chain has TRBV12-3 or TRBV12-4 and TRBJ2-4, with TRBD1 identical over 9 bases. The CDR3 is 18 amino acids. Trimming took 5 bases from V and 4 from J; bases not matched to a gene: 15. CDR3 protein: CASSPGQGGGWGKNIQYF. The CDR3 region has the DNA TGTGCCAGCAGTCCGGGACAGGGCGGGGGATGGGGTAAAAACATTCAGTACTTC.

This clonotype was recorded many times. The chain links TRBV12-3 or TRBV12-4 to TRBJ2-7, with unresolved D. The germline V and J ends were trimmed by 3 bases and 3 bases, with 9 bases remaining between them. The CDR3 runs to 13 residues. The CDR3 loop is CASSLVRIYEQYF. The CDR3 region has the DNA TGTGCCAGCAGTTTGGTCAGAATCTACGAGCAGTACTTC.

This clonotype appeared many times. The genes are TRBV20-1 and TRBJ2-7, with TRBD2 matching over 9 bases. Looked up from germline, CDR1 is DFQATT and CDR2 is SNEGSKA (reference sequence). CDR3 length: 14 amino acids. Trimming took 2 bases from V and 4 from J; bases not matched to a gene: 6. CDR3 region: CSARIAGVQYEQYF. The CDR3 DNA is TGCAGTGCTAGAATAGCGGGGGTGCAATACGAGCAGTACTTC.

This clonotype was seen at least ten times. The J gene is TRBJ2-3, the V gene TRBV5-1, with 10 bases identical to TRBD1. The CDR3 is 16 residues long. Per germline, CDR1 SGHRS and CDR2 YFSETQ. With 2 bases clipped from V and 0 bases from J, the junction kept 3 bases outside the gene matches. The CDR3 loop reads CASSFGTGDSTDTQYF. CDR3 coding DNA: TGCGCCAGCAGCTTTGGGACAGGGGACAGCACAGATACGCAGTATTTT.

In its sample, this clonotype was seen many times. The genes are TRBV27 and TRBJ2-7; 10 bases are shared with TRBD2. Germline-derived CDR1 and CDR2 are MNHEY and SMNVEV (reference sequence). V lost 5 bases to trimming and J lost 4 bases; unmatched junction nucleotides: 11. The CDR3 is made up of 16 amino acids. The CDR3 DNA reads as TGTGCCAGCAGTGTACTTAAGCGGGGGGGCCCATACGAGCAGTACTTC. Protein: CASSVLKRGGPYEQYF.

This rearrangement joins TRBV12-3 or TRBV12-4 to TRBJ1-2, with D perhaps TRBD1 (5 bases). This CDR3 is 16 amino acids long. Trimming shortened V by 6 bases and J by 8 bases, and 25 bases separated the two germline ends. The CDR3 loop reads CASSRKVGQPTGGYTF. The CDR3 nucleotides are TGTGCCAGCAGCCGAAAAGTGGGGCAACCTACGGGGGGCTACACCTTC.

This rearrangement joins TRBV7-9 to TRBJ2-2; D not resolved. The length of the CDR3 is 12 residues. The germline CDR1 and CDR2 sequences are SEHNR and FQNEAQ (reference sequence). The V gene lost 8 bases and the J gene lost 6 bases, with 10 bases spanning the gap. The CDR3 here is CASRRWAGELFF. CDR3 DNA: TGTGCCAGCCGGCGTTGGGCCGGGGAGCTGTTTTTT.

In its sample, this clonotype was seen a few times. V gene TRBV7-9 combines with J gene TRBJ1-4; no clear D. The CDR3 has 12 residues. Germline CDR1 reads SEHNR; CDR2 reads FQNEAQ (reference sequence). Between the trimmed V and J ends, which lost 5 bases and 8 bases, there was a span of 9 bases. CDR3 sequence (DNA): TGTGCCAGCAGCGAGGTCGGGGAAAAACTGTTTTTT. Encoded protein: CASSEVGEKLFF.

This clonotype was picked up a small number of times. This chain connects TRBV20-1 to TRBJ2-1, with D perhaps TRBD2 (6 bases). Trimming cost V 3 bases and J 3 bases, with 24 bases left between them. The CDR3 contains 18 residues. Germline V gene data show CDR1 as DFQATT and CDR2 as SNEGSKA (reference sequence). The DNA of the CDR3 is TGCAGTGCTAGTTTGCGGGGTTTAGGAGCGGACCTCTACAATGAGCAGTTCTTC. Translating gives CSASLRGLGADLYNEQFF.

There are many counts of this clonotype. The gene calls are TRBV10-3 and TRBJ2-7; 9 bases are shared with TRBD1. Per the germline V gene, CDR1 is ENHRY and CDR2 is SYGVKD. The CDR3 has 14 amino acids. After removal of 5 bases from V and 4 bases from J, the junction contained 6 bases not matched to a gene. This CDR3 is CAISPGQGSYEQYF. The CDR3 nucleotides read TGTGCCATCAGTCCGGGACAGGGTAGTTACGAGCAGTACTTC.

This clonotype was found many times. The V gene is TRBV6-5, the J gene TRBJ2-7, with unresolved D. Trimming removed 0 bases from V and 6 bases from J, with 3 bases in between. Germline values: CDR1 MNHEY, CDR2 SVGAGI. This CDR3 is built from 11 residues. CDR3 sequence reads: CASSYSPEQYF. CDR3 DNA sequence: TGTGCCAGCAGTTACTCACCCGAGCAGTACTTC.

This clonotype was counted ten times or more. This rearrangement joins TRBV5-1 to TRBJ2-5, with 12 nucleotides matching TRBD2. CDR1 is SGHRS, CDR2 YFSETQ, per germline. The CDR3 is 15 amino acids. Trimming cost V 4 bases and J 3 bases; bases outside gene matches: 4. CDR3 coding DNA: TGCGCCAGCAGCCGACTAGCGGGGGCAGAAGAGACCCAGTACTTC. Amino acids: CASSRLAGAEETQYF.

This clonotype was counted ten times or more. The chain has TRBV19 and TRBJ2-5; TRBD2 matches at 13 bases. From germline, CDR1 is LNHDA and CDR2 SQIVND (reference sequence). CDR3 length: 18 amino acids. Trimming took 5 bases from V and 5 from J; bases not matched to a gene: 14. Here the CDR3 DNA reads TGTGCCAGTAGTTCCCCGACTAGCGGGGGGCCCGGTGGTGAGACCCAGTACTTC. Amino acid sequence: CASSSPTSGGPGGETQYF. The complete variable domain, with remaining parts taken from reference TRBV19 and TRBJ2-5, reads DGGITQSPKYLFRKEGQNVTLSCEQNLNHDAMYWYRQDPGQGLRLIYYSQIVNDFQKGDIAEGYSVSREKKESFPLTVTSAQKNPTAFYLCASSSPTSGGPGGETQYFGPGTRLLVL.